This T cell receptor beta chain was captured in a study of chemoradiotherapy in HPV16-positive cancers. Study background: Candidate HPV-specific clones and shared TCR motifs came from a couple of HPV16-positive patients.

Repertoires were sampled repeatedly during chemoradiotherapy. The study's findings and limits: Functional assays defining HPV-specific T cells used only a couple of HPV16-positive patients. Non-HPV-specific T cells did not expand in tumors during treatment, whereas candidate HPV-specific clones and E7-related motifs did.

Repertoires were generated with immunoSEQ multiplex PCR, while TCRdb's copy carries only in-frame clones and drops some. The sample holds about 9,000 clones; approximately 84% are singletons and the top ten take approximately 3.3%. The ends were cut back, 5 bases at V and 8 bases at J, with 18 bases in the middle. The CDR3 extends over 15 amino acids. Germline V gives CDR1 SGHNT, CDR2 YENEEA. Regarding this clone: Its antigen is undetermined.

The rearrangement joins TRBV11-3 to TRBJ2-2, with D possibly TRBD1 on 6 matching bases. The source is a human donor with HPV-associated anogenital cancer. The sample here was tumor tissue, taken from a patient who underwent chemoradiotherapy. The CDR3 region is CASSPRDTEAGELFF. The DNA for the CDR3 is TGTGCCAGCAGCCCCCGGGACACGGAGGCGGGGGAGCTGTTTTTT.